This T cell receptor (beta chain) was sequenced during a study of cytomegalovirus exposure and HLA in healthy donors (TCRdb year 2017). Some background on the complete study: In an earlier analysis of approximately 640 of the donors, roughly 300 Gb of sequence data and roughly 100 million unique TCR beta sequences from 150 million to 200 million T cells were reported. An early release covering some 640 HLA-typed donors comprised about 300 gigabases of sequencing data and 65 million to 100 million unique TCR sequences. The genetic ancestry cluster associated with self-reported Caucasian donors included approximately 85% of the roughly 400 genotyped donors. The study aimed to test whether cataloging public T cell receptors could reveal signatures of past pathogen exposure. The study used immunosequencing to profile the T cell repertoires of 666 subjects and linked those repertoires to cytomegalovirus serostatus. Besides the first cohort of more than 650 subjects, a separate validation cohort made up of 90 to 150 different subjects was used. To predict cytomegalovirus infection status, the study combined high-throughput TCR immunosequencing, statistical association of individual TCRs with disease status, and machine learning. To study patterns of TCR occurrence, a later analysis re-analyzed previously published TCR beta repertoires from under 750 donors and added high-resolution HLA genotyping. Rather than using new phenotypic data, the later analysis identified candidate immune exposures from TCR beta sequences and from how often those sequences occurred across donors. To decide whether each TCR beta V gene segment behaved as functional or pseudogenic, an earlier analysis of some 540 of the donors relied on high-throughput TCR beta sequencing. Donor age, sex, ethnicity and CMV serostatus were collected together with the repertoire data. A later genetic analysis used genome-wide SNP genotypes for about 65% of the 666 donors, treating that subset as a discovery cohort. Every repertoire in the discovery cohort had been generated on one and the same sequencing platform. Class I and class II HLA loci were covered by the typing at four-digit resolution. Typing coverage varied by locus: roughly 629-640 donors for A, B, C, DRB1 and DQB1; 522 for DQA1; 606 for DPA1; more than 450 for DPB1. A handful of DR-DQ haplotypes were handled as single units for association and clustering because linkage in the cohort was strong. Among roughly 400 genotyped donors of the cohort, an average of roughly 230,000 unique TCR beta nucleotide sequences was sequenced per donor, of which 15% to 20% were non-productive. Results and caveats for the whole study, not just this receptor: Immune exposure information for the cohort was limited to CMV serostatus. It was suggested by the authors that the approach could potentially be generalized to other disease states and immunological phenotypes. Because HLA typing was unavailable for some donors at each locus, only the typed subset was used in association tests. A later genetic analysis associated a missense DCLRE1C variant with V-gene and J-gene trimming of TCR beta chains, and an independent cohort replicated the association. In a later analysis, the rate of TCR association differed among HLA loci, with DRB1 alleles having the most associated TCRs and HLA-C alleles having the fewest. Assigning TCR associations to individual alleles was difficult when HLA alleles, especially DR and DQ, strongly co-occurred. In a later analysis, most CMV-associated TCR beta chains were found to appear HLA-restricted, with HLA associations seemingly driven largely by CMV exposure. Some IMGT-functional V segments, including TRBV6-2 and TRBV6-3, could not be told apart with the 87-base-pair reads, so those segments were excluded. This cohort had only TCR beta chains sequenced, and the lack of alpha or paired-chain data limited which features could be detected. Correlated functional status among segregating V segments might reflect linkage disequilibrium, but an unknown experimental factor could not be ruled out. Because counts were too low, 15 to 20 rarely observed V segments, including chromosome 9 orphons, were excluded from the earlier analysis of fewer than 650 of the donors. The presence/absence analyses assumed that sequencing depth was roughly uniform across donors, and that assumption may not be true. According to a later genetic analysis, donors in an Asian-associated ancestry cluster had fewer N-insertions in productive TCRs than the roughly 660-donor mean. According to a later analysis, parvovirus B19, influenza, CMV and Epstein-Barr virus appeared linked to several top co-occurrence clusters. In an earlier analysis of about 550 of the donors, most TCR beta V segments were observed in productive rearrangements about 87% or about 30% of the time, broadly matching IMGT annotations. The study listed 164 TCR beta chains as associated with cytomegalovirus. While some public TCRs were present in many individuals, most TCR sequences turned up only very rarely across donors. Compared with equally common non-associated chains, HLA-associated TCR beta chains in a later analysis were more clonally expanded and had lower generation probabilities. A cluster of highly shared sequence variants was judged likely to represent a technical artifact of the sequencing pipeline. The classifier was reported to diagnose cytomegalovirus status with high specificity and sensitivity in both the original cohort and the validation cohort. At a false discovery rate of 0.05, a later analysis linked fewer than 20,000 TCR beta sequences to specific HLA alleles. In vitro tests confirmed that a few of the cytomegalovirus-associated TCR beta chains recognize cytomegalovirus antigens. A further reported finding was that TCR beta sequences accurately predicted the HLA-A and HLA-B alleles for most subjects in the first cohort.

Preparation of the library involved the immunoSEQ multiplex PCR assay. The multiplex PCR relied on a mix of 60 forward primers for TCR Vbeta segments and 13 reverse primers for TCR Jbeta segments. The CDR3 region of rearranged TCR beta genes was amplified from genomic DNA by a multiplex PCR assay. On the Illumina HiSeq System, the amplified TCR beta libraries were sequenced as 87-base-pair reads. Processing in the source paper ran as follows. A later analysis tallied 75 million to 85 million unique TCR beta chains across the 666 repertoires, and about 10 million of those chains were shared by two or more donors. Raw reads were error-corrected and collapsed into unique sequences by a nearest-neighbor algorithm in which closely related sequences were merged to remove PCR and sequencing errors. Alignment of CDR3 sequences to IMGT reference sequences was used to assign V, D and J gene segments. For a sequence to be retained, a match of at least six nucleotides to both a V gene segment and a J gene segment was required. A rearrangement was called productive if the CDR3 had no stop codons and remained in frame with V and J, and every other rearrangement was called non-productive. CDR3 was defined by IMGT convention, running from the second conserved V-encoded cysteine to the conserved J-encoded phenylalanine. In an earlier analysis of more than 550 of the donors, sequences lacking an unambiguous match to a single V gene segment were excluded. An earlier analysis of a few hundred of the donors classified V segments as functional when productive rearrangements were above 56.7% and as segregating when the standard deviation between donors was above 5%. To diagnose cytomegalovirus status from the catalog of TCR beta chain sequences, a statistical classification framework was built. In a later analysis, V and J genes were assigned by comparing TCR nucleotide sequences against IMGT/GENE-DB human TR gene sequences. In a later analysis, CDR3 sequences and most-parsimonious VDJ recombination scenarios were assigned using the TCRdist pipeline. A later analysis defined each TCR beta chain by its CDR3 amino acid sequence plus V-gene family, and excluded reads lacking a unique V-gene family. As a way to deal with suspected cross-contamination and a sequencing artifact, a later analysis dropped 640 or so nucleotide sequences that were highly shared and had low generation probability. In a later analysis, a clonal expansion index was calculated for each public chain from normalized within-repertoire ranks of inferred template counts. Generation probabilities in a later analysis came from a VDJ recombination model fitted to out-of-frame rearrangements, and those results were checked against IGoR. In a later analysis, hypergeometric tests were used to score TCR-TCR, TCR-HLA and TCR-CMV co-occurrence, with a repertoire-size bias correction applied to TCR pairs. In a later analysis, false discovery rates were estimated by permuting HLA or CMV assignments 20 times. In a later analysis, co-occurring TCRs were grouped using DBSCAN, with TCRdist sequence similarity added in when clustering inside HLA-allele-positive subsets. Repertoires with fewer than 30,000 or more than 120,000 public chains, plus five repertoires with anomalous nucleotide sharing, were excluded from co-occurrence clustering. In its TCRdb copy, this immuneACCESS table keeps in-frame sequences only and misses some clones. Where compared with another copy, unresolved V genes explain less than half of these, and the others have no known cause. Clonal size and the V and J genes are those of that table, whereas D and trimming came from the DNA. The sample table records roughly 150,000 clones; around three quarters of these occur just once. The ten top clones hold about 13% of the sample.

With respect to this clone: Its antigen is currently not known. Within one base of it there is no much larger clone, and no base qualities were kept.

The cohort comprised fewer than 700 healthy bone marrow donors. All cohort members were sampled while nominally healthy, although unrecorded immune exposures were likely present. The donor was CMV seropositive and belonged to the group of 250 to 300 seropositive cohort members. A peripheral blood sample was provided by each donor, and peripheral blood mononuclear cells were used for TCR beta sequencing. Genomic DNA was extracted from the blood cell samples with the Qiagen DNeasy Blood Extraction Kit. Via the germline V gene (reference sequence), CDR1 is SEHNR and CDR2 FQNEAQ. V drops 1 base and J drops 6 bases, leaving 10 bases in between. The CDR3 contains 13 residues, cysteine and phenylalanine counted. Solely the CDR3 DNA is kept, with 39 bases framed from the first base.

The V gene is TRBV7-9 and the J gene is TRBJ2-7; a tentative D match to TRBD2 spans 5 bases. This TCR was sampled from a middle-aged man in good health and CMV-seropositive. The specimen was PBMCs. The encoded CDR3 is CASSLETGSEQYF. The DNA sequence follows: TGTGCCAGCAGCTTAGAGACGGGGAGCGAGCAGTACTTC.